This paragraph reports one TCR beta chain. The data were obtained in a study of CD8+ T cells in alopecia areata. CDR1 and CDR2 from the germline V gene are MGHDK and SYGVNS. The CDR3 loop spans 11 amino acids. Trimming cost V 9 bases and J 4 bases, with 9 bases left between them. cDNA serving as the sequencing template came from extracted, reverse transcribed RNA. TCRdb keeps only in-frame clones here, not all; method: immunoSEQ multiplex PCR. Of roughly 220,000 clones in the sample, approximately 65% were seen once. Treatment indicated: oral pan-JAK inhibitor, 5-10 mg twice daily. The sequence was collected from a human donor with alopecia areata. The rearrangement links TRBV25-1 to TRBJ1-1; tentative D call: TRBD1 (5 bases). This material consisted of CD4+ T cells sorted from blood, taken at approximately week 42, from a patient treated with tofacitinib. The CDR3 DNA reads TGTGCCAGTATAGGGGTCACTGAAGCTTTCTTT. It specifies CASIGVTEAFF.